The sequence of this T cell receptor (beta chain) was determined in a study of cytomegalovirus exposure and HLA in healthy donors (TCRdb year 2017). At the level of the whole study: The 500 to 800 repertoires of the first cohort and the 120 or so validation repertoires were produced on the same platform, according to a later analysis. The study aimed to test whether signatures of past pathogen exposure could be identified by cataloging public T cell receptors. In addition to the first cohort of roughly 700 subjects, a separate validation cohort of 120 different subjects was used. The study combined high-throughput TCR immunosequencing, statistical association of individual TCRs with disease status, and machine learning to predict cytomegalovirus infection status. Results the study describes overall, beyond this receptor: Three of the identified cytomegalovirus-associated TCR beta chains were confirmed in vitro to be specific for cytomegalovirus antigens. The validation cohort had no HLA typing available for a later analysis, so co-occurrence within that cohort was assessed over all 130 or so repertoires. Most TCR sequences were observed very rarely across donors, whereas some public TCRs were present in many individuals. It was suggested by the authors that the approach could potentially be generalized to other disease states and immunological phenotypes. Subsequent analysis determined that TCRs grouped into clusters in the first cohort also showed a tendency toward co-occurrence across the 130 or so validation repertoires, and approximately 94% of cluster scores exceeded 0. A total of about 150 TCR beta chains were listed by the study as associated with cytomegalovirus. In both the original and validation cohorts, the classifier was reported to diagnose cytomegalovirus status with high specificity and sensitivity.

About this clone: Its binding antigen is unknown. Within one base of it there is no much larger clone, and no base qualities were kept.

The protocol used for the library was the immunoSEQ multiplex PCR assay. Under the source paper's analysis protocol: To diagnose cytomegalovirus status from the catalog of TCR beta chain sequences, a statistical classification framework was built. Drawn from immuneACCESS, this table holds only the in-frame rearrangements with V and J called that TCRdb kept. Clones are partly lost; checked studies trace under half to an unresolved V gene and leave the rest unexplained. Clone size and the V and J calls come from that table; the DNA yielded D and trimming. The table for this sample lists 200,000 or so clones; 88% of them were counted only once. The biggest ten clones account for about 2.7% of the sample. Donors formed part of the validation cohort, which comprised fewer than 150 subjects and was distinct from the first cohort of under 850 subjects. Taken from cysteine to phenylalanine, the CDR3 has 15 residues. Of all the DNA, just the CDR3 is kept, 45 bases in frame from base 1. The junction shows trimming of 5 bases on V and 2 bases on J, plus 16 bases between the germline ends. For CDR1 and CDR2, the germline V gene (reference sequence) lists MNHEY and SMNVEV.

Recombination connected TRBV27 to TRBJ2-7; TRBD2 is a possible D gene, resting on 6 matching bases. This TCR was sampled from a woman aged 18-29 years in good health and CMV-seronegative. Source material: PBMCs. The CDR3 reads as follows: CASSPGTGGAYEQYF. The DNA sequence follows: TGTGCCAGCAGTCCCGGGACTGGGGGTGCCTACGAGCAGTACTTC.